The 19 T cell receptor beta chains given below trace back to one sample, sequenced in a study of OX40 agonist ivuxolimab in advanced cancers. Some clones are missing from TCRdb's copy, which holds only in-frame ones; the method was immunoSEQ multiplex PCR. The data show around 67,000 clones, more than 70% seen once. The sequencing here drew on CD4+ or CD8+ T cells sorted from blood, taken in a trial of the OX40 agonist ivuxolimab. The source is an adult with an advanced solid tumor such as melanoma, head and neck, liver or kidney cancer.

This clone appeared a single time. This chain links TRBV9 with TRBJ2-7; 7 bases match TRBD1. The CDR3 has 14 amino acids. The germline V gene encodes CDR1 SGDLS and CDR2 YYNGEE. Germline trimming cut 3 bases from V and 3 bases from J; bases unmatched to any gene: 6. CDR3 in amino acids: CASSERQGNYEQYF. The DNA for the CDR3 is TGTGCCAGCAGCGAAAGACAGGGTAACTACGAGCAGTACTTC.

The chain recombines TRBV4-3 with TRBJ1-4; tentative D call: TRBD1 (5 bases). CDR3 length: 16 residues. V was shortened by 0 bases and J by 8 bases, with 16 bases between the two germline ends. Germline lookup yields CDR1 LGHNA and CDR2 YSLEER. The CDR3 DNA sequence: TGCGCCAGCAGCCAAGATCGGGCAGGGTCCGGGGAAAAACTGTTTTTT. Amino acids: CASSQDRAGSGEKLFF.

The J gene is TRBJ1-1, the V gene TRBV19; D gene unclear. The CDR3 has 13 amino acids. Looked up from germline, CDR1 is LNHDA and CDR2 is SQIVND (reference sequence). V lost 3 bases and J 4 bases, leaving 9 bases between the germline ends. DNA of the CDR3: TGTGCCAGTAGTATTATGGGGAGCACTGAAGCTTTCTTT. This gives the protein CASSIMGSTEAFF.

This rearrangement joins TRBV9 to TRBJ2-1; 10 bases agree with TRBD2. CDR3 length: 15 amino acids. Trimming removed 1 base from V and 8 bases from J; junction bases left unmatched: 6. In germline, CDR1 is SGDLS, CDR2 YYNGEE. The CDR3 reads CASSVTAGGPYEQFF. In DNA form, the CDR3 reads TGTGCCAGCAGCGTAACAGCGGGGGGGCCCTATGAGCAGTTCTTC.

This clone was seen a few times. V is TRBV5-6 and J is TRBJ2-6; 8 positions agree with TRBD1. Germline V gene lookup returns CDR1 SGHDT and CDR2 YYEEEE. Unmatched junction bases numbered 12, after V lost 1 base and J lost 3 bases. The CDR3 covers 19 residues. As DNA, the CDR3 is TGTGCCAGCAGCTTGAGGTCTACAGGGGGAGGAGGTGGGGCCAACGTCCTGACTTTC. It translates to CASSLRSTGGGGGANVLTF.

The CDR3 nucleotides read TGTGCCTGGAGTGTATATGGTGGCTACACCTTC. Protein: CAWSVYGGYTF. This chain links TRBV30 with TRBJ1-2; D uncertain. The CDR3 covers 11 residues. V gave up 0 bases and J gave up 7 bases, with 6 bases separating them. Germline V gene sequence: CDR1 GTSNPN, CDR2 SVGIG (reference sequence). The entire variable domain, with the rest obtained from reference TRBV30 and TRBJ1-2, is as follows: SQTIHQWPATLVQPVGSPLSLECTVEGTSNPNLYWYRQAAGRGLQLLFYSVGIGQISSEVPQNLSASRPQDRQFILSSKKLLLSDSGFYLCAWSVYGGYTFGSGTRLTVV.

Here the CDR3 DNA reads TGTGCCAGCAGTTTGGTTGGAAGCAATCAGCCCCAGCATTTT. This encodes CASSLVGSNQPQHF. The rearrangement links TRBV27 to TRBJ1-5; no definite D call. Germline lookup yields CDR1 MNHEY and CDR2 SMNVEV (reference sequence). V lost 3 bases and J lost 1, with 7 bases in between. The CDR3 has 14 amino acids.

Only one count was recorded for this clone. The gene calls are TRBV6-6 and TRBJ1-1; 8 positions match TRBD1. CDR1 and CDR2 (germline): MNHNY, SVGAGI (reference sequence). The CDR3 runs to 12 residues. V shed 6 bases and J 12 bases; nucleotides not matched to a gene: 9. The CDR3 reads CASSHYRGDSFF. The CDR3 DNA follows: TGTGCCAGCAGCCACTACAGGGGGGACTCTTTCTTT.

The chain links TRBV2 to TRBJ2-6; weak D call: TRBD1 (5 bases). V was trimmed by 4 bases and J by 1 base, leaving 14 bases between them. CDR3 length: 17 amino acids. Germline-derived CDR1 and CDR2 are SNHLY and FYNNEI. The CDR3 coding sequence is TGTGCCAGCAGTGGTTTGACAGTTTCATCTGGGGCCAACGTCCTGACTTTC. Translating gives CASSGLTVSSGANVLTF.

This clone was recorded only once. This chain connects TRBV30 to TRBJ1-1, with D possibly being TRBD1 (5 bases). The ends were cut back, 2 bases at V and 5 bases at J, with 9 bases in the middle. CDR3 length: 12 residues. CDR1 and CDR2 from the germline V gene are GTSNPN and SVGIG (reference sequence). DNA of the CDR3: TGTGCCTGGAGTTGGCAGGGTACTGAAGCTTTCTTT. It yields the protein CAWSWQGTEAFF.

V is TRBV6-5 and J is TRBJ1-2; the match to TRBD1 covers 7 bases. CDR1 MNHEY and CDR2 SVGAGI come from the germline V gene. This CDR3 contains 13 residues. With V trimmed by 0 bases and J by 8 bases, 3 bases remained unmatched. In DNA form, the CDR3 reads TGTGCCAGCAGTTACTCACAGGGGATGGGCTACACCTTC. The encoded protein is CASSYSQGMGYTF.

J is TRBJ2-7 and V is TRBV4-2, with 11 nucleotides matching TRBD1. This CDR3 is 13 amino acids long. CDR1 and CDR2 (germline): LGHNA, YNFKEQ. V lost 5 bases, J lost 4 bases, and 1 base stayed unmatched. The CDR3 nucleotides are TGTGCCAGCAGCTGGGACAGGGGGTACGAGCAGTACTTC. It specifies CASSWDRGYEQYF.

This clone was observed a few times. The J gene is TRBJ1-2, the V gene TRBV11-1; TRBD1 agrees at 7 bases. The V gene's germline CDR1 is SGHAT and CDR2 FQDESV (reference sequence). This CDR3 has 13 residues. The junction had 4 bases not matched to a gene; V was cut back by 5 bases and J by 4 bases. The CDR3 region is CASSRDSSYGYTF. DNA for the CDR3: TGTGCCAGCAGCCGGGACAGCAGCTATGGCTACACCTTC.

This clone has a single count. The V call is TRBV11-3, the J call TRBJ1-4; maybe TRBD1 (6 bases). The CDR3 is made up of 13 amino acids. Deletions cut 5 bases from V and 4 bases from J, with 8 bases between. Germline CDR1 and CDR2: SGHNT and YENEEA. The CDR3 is CASSGGGNEKLFF. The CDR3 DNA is TGTGCCAGCAGCGGAGGGGGTAATGAAAAACTGTTTTTT. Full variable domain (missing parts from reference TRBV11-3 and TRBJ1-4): EAGVVQSPRYKIIEKKQPVAFWCNPISGHNTLYWYLQNLGQGPELLIRYENEEAVDDSQLPKDRFSAERLKGVDSTLKIQPAELGDSAVYLCASSGGGNEKLFFGSGTQLSVL.

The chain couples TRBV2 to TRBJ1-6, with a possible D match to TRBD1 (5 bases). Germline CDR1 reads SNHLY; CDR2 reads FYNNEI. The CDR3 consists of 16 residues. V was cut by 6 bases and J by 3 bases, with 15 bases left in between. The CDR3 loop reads CASSLDSVDYNSPLHF. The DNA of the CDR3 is TGTGCCAGCAGCTTAGACAGCGTTGACTATAATTCACCCCTCCACTTT.

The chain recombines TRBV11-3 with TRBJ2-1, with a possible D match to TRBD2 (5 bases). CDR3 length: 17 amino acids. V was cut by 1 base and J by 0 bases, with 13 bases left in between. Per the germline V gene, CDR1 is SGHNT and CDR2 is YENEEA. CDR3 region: CASSLGGRTHSYNEQFF. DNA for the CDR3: TGTGCCAGCAGCTTAGGAGGGCGAACTCACTCCTACAATGAGCAGTTCTTC.

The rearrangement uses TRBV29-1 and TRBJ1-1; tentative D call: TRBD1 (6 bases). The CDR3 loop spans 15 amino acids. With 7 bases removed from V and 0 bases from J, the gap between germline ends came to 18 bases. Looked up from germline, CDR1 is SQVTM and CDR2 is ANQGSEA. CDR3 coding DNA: TGCAGCGCAAGACTCAGGGGCGGCCTGAACACTGAAGCTTTCTTT. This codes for CSARLRGGLNTEAFF. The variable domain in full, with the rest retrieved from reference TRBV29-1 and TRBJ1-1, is SAVISQKPSRDICQRGTSLTIQCQVDSQVTMMFWYRQQPGQSLTLIATANQGSEATYESGFVIDKFPISRPNLTFSTLTVSNMSPEDSSIYLCSARLRGGLNTEAFFGQGTRLTVV.

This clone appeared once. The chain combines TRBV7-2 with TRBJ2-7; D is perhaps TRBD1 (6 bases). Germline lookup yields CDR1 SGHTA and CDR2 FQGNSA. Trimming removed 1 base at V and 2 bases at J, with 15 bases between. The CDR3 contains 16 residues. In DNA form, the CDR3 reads TGTGCCAGCAGCTTAGTGGGACACCCACTAGCCTACGAGCAGTACTTC. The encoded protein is CASSLVGHPLAYEQYF.

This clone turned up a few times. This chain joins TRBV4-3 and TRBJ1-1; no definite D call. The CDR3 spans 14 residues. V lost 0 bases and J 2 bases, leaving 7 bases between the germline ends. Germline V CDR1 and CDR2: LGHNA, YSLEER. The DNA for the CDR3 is TGCGCCAGCAGCCAAGACTACGTTAACACTGAAGCTTTCTTT. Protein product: CASSQDYVNTEAFF.